What follows describes a single TCR beta chain. The CDR3 sequence is 16 residues long. V was pared by 3 bases and J by 3 bases, with 10 bases of the junction left unmatched. The germline V gene encodes CDR1 SGDLS and CDR2 YYNGEE. The source of the sample is a study of blood T cell repertoires in COVID-19. Assay: immunoSEQ multiplex PCR; the TCRdb copy retains only in-frame clones and omits some. The data hold over 250,000 clones, with about 81% observed a single time. The V and J genes are TRBV9 and TRBJ2-7; 9 nucleotides agree with TRBD2. The specimen sequenced was peripheral blood. The clonotype comes from a human donor with COVID-19, enrolled during active disease. The donor label of this sample is uncertain. The CDR3 region is CASSASGLAVGYEQYF. DNA of the CDR3: TGTGCCAGCAGCGCTTCGGGACTAGCTGTCGGCTACGAGCAGTACTTC.